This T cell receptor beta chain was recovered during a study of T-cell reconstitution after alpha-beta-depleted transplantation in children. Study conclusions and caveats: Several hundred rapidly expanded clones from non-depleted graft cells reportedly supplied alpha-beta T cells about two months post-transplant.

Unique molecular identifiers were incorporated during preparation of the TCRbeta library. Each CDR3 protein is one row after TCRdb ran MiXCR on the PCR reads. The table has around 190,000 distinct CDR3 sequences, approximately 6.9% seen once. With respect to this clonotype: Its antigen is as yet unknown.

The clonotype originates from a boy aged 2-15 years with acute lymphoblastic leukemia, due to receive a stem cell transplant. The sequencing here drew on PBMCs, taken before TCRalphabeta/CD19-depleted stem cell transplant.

The DNA for the CDR3 is TGCGCCAGCAGCTTGGGTCACGCCGCCAACATTCAGTACTTC. Its translation: CASSLGHAANIQYF. The rearrangement uses TRBV5-1 and TRBJ2-4; D ambiguous. V lost 0 bases, J lost 7 bases, and 11 bases lay in between. The germline V gene encodes CDR1 SGHRS and CDR2 YFSETQ. The CDR3 contains 14 residues. The complete variable domain, with remaining parts taken from reference TRBV5-1 and TRBJ2-4, reads KAGVTQTPRYLIKTRGQQVTLSCSPISGHRSVSWYQQTPGQGLQFLFEYFSETQRNKGNFPGRFSGRQFSNSRSEMNVSTLELGDSALYLCASSLGHAANIQYFGAGTRLSVL.